The present T cell receptor beta chain was sequenced within a study of cytomegalovirus exposure and HLA in healthy donors. With 2 bases removed from V and 8 bases from J, the gap between germline ends came to 18 bases. CDR3 length equals 15 residues. Germline CDR1 SNHLY, CDR2 FYNNEI. PCR amplification relied on 60 Vbeta primers (plus 13 Jbeta primers). Sequenced by immunoSEQ multiplex PCR; TCRdb stores in-frame clones only, minus some. In the table there are 95,000 to 150,000 clones, more than 60% of which are singletons. This TCR was sampled from a woman aged 40-49 years in good health and CMV-seropositive. Sequenced material: PBMCs. The chain has TRBV2 and TRBJ1-2; maybe TRBD1 (6 bases). The CDR3 reads CASSETGRGLAGYTF. Here the CDR3 DNA reads TGTGCCAGCAGTGAAACCGGGCGGGGGCTAGCGGGCTACACCTTC.